The entry below gives a single TCR beta chain sequence along with its context. The data derive from a study of Ad26.COV2.S vaccination and SARS-CoV-2 variants. TCRdb's table, derived via immunoSEQ multiplex PCR, lists solely in-frame clones and lacks some. The sample has roughly 300,000 clones, about 88% seen once; the top ten hold about 6.4%. The treatment was: roughly 18 received Ad26.COV2.S at low or high dose, single or two shots; several received placebo; per-sample allocation not given. The samples were gathered on day 63 after the first injection of vaccine or placebo. Here the sequenced sample was peripheral blood, taken in a trial of Ad26.COV2.S vaccine versus placebo. The clonotype was recovered from a person aged 18-60 years who received the Ad26.COV2.S COVID-19 vaccine or a placebo.

CDR3 residues: CASSLEVASGTYYGYEQYF. CDR3 nucleotides: TGTGCCAGCAGCTTAGAGGTGGCTAGCGGAACTTACTACGGCTACGAGCAGTACTTC. The J gene is TRBJ2-7, the V gene TRBV7-6; 7 nucleotides agree with TRBD2. This CDR3 is 19 amino acids long. Trimming took 1 base from V and 3 from J; bases not matched to a gene: 18. Germline V gives CDR1 SGHVS, CDR2 FNYEAQ.